The 30 T cell receptor beta chains reported below all come from one sample, sequenced in a study of cytotoxic CD8 clonotypes in ibrutinib-treated CLL. Libraries were prepared by immunoSEQ multiplex PCR; TCRdb keeps only in-frame clonotypes and omits some of them. The profile shows hundreds of thousands of clones, under 75% of them singletons. Here the sequenced sample was PBMCs, taken after 24 months of ibrutinib treatment. The receptors come from a human donor with chronic lymphocytic leukemia.

The V call is TRBV5-6, the J call TRBJ1-1, with TRBD1 as a possible D gene (5 bases). The germline V and J ends were trimmed by 4 bases and 3 bases, with 13 bases remaining between them. The germline gives CDR1 SGHDT, CDR2 YYEEEE. The CDR3 spans 14 residues. CDR3 amino acids: CASSRDGRDTEAFF. In DNA, the CDR3 is TGTGCCAGCAGCAGGGACGGCCGCGACACTGAAGCTTTCTTT.

CDR3 DNA sequence: TGTGCCAGCAGCGACAGGACAGATACGCAGTATTTT. Translating gives CASSDRTDTQYF. V gene TRBV9 combines with J gene TRBJ2-3; the D gene is possibly TRBD1 (5 bases). CDR1 is SGDLS, CDR2 YYNGEE, per germline. This CDR3 is 12 amino acids long. With 3 bases removed from V and 3 bases from J, the gap between germline ends came to 5 bases.

V usage is TRBV2 and J usage is TRBJ2-1; possible D gene TRBD2, 6 bases. Germline V gives CDR1 SNHLY, CDR2 FYNNEI. The CDR3 totals 11 residues. Trimming removed 8 bases at V and 10 bases at J, with 12 bases between. Here the CDR3 reads CASGYREEQFF. CDR3 nucleotides: TGTGCCAGCGGATACCGGGAGGAGCAGTTCTTC.

The V call is TRBV28, the J call TRBJ2-7; tentatively, D is TRBD2 (5 bases). Trimming cost V 7 bases and J 6 bases, with 7 bases left between them. Germline V CDR1 and CDR2: MDHEN, SYDVKM. The CDR3 has 10 amino acids. This CDR3 reads CASKGSEQYF. The CDR3 DNA is TGTGCCAGCAAAGGGAGCGAGCAGTACTTC.

The chain is built from TRBV11-2 and TRBJ2-1; 9 bases line up with TRBD2. Looked up from germline, CDR1 is SGHAT and CDR2 is FQNNGV. Losses at the gene ends were 5 bases for V and 6 bases for J; bases not matched to a gene: 5. CDR3 size: 14 residues. CDR3 in DNA: TGTGCCAGCAGCCTTTCGGGACTAGCCAATGAGCAGTTCTTC. It yields the protein CASSLSGLANEQFF.

V usage is TRBV6-1 and J usage is TRBJ2-7; 7 positions agree with TRBD1. The CDR3 totals 18 residues. The V gene's germline CDR1 is MNHNS and CDR2 SASEGT. V shed 4 bases, J shed 1 base, and the junction held 16 bases outside the gene matches. CDR3 sequence: CASSARTGSDRVSYEQYF. The DNA for the CDR3 is TGTGCCAGCAGTGCCCGTACGGGTAGCGACAGGGTTTCCTACGAGCAGTACTTC.

V and J are TRBV29-1 and TRBJ2-7, with 9 positions matching TRBD1. Germline CDR1 SQVTM, CDR2 ANQGSEA. The J segment lost 2 bases and the V segment lost 6 bases, leaving 8 bases of the junction unmatched. There are 14 residues in the CDR3. CDR3 bases: TGCAGCGTCGAACTCGGGACAGGGACCTACGAGCAGTACTTC. It translates to CSVELGTGTYEQYF.

V is TRBV14 and J is TRBJ1-4, with 8 bases aligning to TRBD1. With 2 bases clipped from V and 8 bases from J, the junction kept 4 bases outside the gene matches. The CDR3 is made up of 14 amino acids. CDR1 and CDR2 (germline): SGHDN, FVKESK. CDR3 amino acids: CASSQRDRPEKLFF. For the CDR3, the DNA is TGTGCCAGCAGCCAACGGGACAGGCCGGAAAAACTGTTTTTT.

This clone was found once. Other nucleotide sequences from this sample produce the same CDR3. CDR3 sequence reads: CASSRSGYEQYF. CDR3 in DNA: TGTGCCAGCAGTCGTTCGGGGTACGAGCAGTACTTC. This chain connects TRBV6-5 to TRBJ2-7, with a weak D call TRBD2 (5 bases). Trimming took off 5 bases at V and 4 bases at J, with 9 bases between the two ends. The CDR3 loop spans 12 amino acids. Germline CDR1 reads MNHEY; CDR2 reads SVGAGI.

This sequence joins TRBV7-2 and TRBJ2-7, with a weak D call TRBD1 (6 bases). Germline V gene data show CDR1 as SGHTA and CDR2 as FQGNSA. Trimming took 2 bases from V and 0 from J, leaving 8 bases between them. This CDR3 comprises 14 residues. The CDR3 region is CASSLHRDSYEQYF. CDR3 DNA sequence: TGTGCCAGCAGCTTACACAGGGACTCCTACGAGCAGTACTTC.

The chain recombines TRBV4-1 with TRBJ2-7, with 7 bases matching TRBD2. Germline-derived CDR1 and CDR2 are MGHRA and YSYEKL. CDR3 size: 15 residues. With 0 bases clipped from V and 5 bases from J, the junction kept 7 bases outside the gene matches. The CDR3 DNA is TGCGCCAGCAGCCAAGATCCCGGGAGGCTCGACGAGCAGTACTTC. Amino acid sequence: CASSQDPGRLDEQYF.

This rearrangement joins TRBV11-3 to TRBJ2-7; no reliable D call. The V end lost 1 base, the J end lost 6 bases, and 19 bases lay between the germline ends. CDR1 is SGHNT, CDR2 YENEEA, per germline. The CDR3 is made up of 16 amino acids. The CDR3 here is CASSLVVDRASREQYF. CDR3 sequence (DNA): TGTGCCAGCAGCTTAGTGGTCGATCGGGCATCCCGCGAGCAGTACTTC.

The chain couples TRBV27 to TRBJ2-1, with D hard to call. CDR3 length equals 15 residues. V lost 7 bases to trimming and J lost 4 bases, with 17 bases between them. Germline lookup yields CDR1 MNHEY and CDR2 SMNVEV (reference sequence). In nucleotides, the CDR3 is TGTGCCAGCACCCCGGACCGCATGGCTTACAATGAGCAGTTCTTC. As protein: CASTPDRMAYNEQFF.

The CDR3 DNA reads as TGTGCCAGTAGTATTCGGTCAGGGAACACCGGGGAGCTGTTTTTT. Translating it yields CASSIRSGNTGELFF. The genes are TRBV19 and TRBJ2-2; no reliable D call. Per germline, CDR1 LNHDA and CDR2 SQIVND (reference sequence). This CDR3 region has 15 residues. Trimming shortened V by 3 bases and J by 1 base, and 9 bases separated the two germline ends.

V is TRBV7-9 and J is TRBJ1-2, with unresolved D. V was trimmed by 5 bases and J by 8 bases, leaving 9 bases between them. The CDR3 is 11 amino acids. Germline V CDR1 and CDR2: SEHNR, FQNEAQ (reference sequence). The chain's CDR3 is CASSLKEGYTF. The CDR3 DNA reads TGTGCCAGCAGCCTGAAAGAAGGCTACACCTTC.

The chain couples TRBV4-1 to TRBJ2-7; D not certain. V lost 5 bases, J lost 3 bases, and 17 bases lay in between. Germline values: CDR1 MGHRA, CDR2 YSYEKL. The CDR3 runs to 15 residues. CDR3 bases: TGCGCCAGCAGCGCCGAAGAGCTAGGGCTCTACGAGCAGTACTTC. This translates into CASSAEELGLYEQYF.

This clone appeared many times. CDR3 nucleotides: TGTGCCAGCAGCATTATGACTGATCAGCCCCAGCATTTT. It encodes CASSIMTDQPQHF. The rearrangement links TRBV7-2 to TRBJ1-5, with no clear D. The CDR3 has 13 amino acids. V was shortened by 5 bases and J by 5 bases, with 10 bases between the two germline ends. Germline V lookup: CDR1 SGHTA, CDR2 FQGNSA. Using reference TRBV7-2 and TRBJ1-5 for the parts outside the CDR3, the full variable domain is GAGVSQSPSNKVTEKGKDVELRCDPISGHTALYWYRQSLGQGLEFLIYFQGNSAPDKSGLPSDRFSAERTGGSVSTLTIQRTQQEDSAVYLCASSIMTDQPQHFGDGTRLSIL.

This clone turned up a few times. CDR3 nucleotides: TGTGCCAGCAGTTTATTGGACACCTACACTGAAGCTTTCTTT. This codes for CASSLLDTYTEAFF. This chain links TRBV28 with TRBJ1-1; D might be TRBD1 (5 bases). This CDR3 is 14 amino acids long. The V gene lost 1 base and the J gene lost 3 bases, with 9 bases spanning the gap. Germline CDR1 is MDHEN and CDR2 is SYDVKM.

V gene TRBV6-5 combines with J gene TRBJ1-5; tentative D call: TRBD1 (5 bases). The CDR3 consists of 15 residues. Germline V gene data show CDR1 as MNHEY and CDR2 as SVGAGI. Trimming took off 6 bases at V and 0 bases at J, with 12 bases between the two ends. The CDR3 coding sequence is TGTGCCAGCAGGATGACAGTCAATAGCAATCAGCCCCAGCATTTT. Translation gives CASRMTVNSNQPQHF.

V is TRBV10-3 and J is TRBJ2-7, with 7 nucleotides matching TRBD2. V shed 3 bases, J shed 0 bases, and the junction held 5 bases outside the gene matches. Germline V gives CDR1 ENHRY, CDR2 SYGVKD. This CDR3 comprises 15 residues. CDR3 nucleotide sequence: TGTGCCATCAGTGACCCCCGGGACTACTCCTACGAGCAGTACTTC. Translated, it gives CAISDPRDYSYEQYF.

This clone occurred a few times. The chain joins TRBV9 to TRBJ2-5, with D unresolved. The ends were cut back, 0 bases at V and 7 bases at J, with 10 bases in the middle. Looked up from germline, CDR1 is SGDLS and CDR2 is YYNGEE. The CDR3 runs 13 residues. The chain's CDR3 is CASSVVAPGTQYF. CDR3 DNA: TGTGCCAGCAGCGTAGTAGCCCCGGGGACCCAGTACTTC.

The CDR3 nucleotides read TGTGCCAGCAGTTACTCGATGTCGGGCAGGGGGTATGGCTACACCTTC. Residues: CASSYSMSGRGYGYTF. The chain combines TRBV6-5 with TRBJ1-2, with 7 bases matching TRBD1. The germline V gene encodes CDR1 MNHEY and CDR2 SVGAGI. The CDR3 contains 16 residues. V shed 0 bases, J shed 5 bases, and the junction held 9 bases outside the gene matches.

The V and J genes are TRBV7-9 and TRBJ2-3, with 11 bases matching TRBD1. Germline loops: CDR1 SEHNR, CDR2 FQNEAQ (reference sequence). This CDR3 is built from 15 residues. CDR3 bases: TGTGAGGTCCGGGCCGGGACAGGGGGTTTCGATACGCAGTATTTT. It specifies CEVRAGTGGFDTQYF. Full variable domain (remainder filled in from reference TRBV7-9 and TRBJ2-3): DTGVSQNPRHKITKRGQNVTFRCDPISEHNRLYWYRQTLGQGPEFLTYFQNEAQLEKSRLLSDRFSAERPKGSFSTLEIQRTEQGDSAMYLCEVRAGTGGFDTQYFGPGTRLTVL.

This rearrangement joins TRBV28 to TRBJ2-7; D might be TRBD2 (5 bases). Germline V lookup: CDR1 MDHEN, CDR2 SYDVKM. Trimming left V 3 bases short and J 0 bases short, with 12 bases between. This CDR3 has 15 amino acids. CDR3 residues: CASSFGRADSYEQYF. The CDR3 DNA reads TGTGCCAGCAGTTTCGGGCGGGCGGACTCCTACGAGCAGTACTTC.

The CDR3 DNA reads as TGTGCCAGCAGTTTTAAGGAAAACTATGGCTACACCTTC. It codes for CASSFKENYGYTF. The V gene is TRBV27, the J gene TRBJ1-2; D is uncertain. Germline loops: CDR1 MNHEY, CDR2 SMNVEV (reference sequence). Trimming shortened V by 3 bases and J by 2 bases, and 7 bases separated the two germline ends. The CDR3 has 13 amino acids.

This clone was counted a few times. The rearrangement links TRBV4-2 to TRBJ2-7, with 7 bases that match TRBD2. The CDR3 has 15 residues. The V and J ends lost 4 bases and 0 bases, in that order; junction bases with no gene match: 6. Germline assignment: CDR1 LGHNA and CDR2 YNFKEQ. The CDR3 reads CASSRNSGSSYEQYF. In DNA form, the CDR3 reads TGTGCCAGCAGCCGAAATAGCGGGTCCTCCTACGAGCAGTACTTC.

The CDR3 region has the DNA TGTGCCAGCAGCCTCTCCCGGGGTGGGGTTGAGGGCTACACCTTC. Translation: CASSLSRGGVEGYTF. This chain joins TRBV11-2 and TRBJ1-2; D not resolved. The CDR3 is 15 amino acids. Germline CDR1 reads SGHAT; CDR2 reads FQNNGV. V lost 5 bases, J lost 8 bases, and 21 bases lay in between.

The J gene is TRBJ2-7, the V gene TRBV19; D is possibly TRBD2 (5 bases). The germline V gene encodes CDR1 LNHDA and CDR2 SQIVND (reference sequence). The V end was cut by 5 bases, the J end by 3 bases, with 11 bases between. The CDR3 covers 13 residues. CDR3 bases: TGTGCCAGTAGTGCCTTCGGGGTCTACGAGCAGTACTTC. Its translation: CASSAFGVYEQYF.

This clone has only a few counts. This sequence joins TRBV27 and TRBJ1-5; D is unresolved. The germline gives CDR1 MNHEY, CDR2 SMNVEV (reference sequence). The CDR3 consists of 13 residues. The V end was cut by 11 bases, the J end by 7 bases, with 18 bases between. As DNA, the CDR3 is TGTGCCGGTCTATCCGGGATGGGGCAGCCCCAGCATTTT. Its translation: CAGLSGMGQPQHF.

The V call is TRBV25-1, the J call TRBJ1-5; D remains ambiguous. Trimming pared 4 bases from V and 5 bases from J, leaving 9 bases between. This CDR3 spans 13 amino acids. Germline V gene data show CDR1 as MGHDK and CDR2 as SYGVNS. The CDR3 loop reads CASSVGSHQPQHF. In DNA, the CDR3 is TGTGCCAGCAGTGTAGGTTCTCATCAGCCCCAGCATTTT.